The sequence of this TCR beta chain was determined in a study of naive and memory T cell subsets. This clonotype was detected once. Its target is unknown. Study observations and caveats: Gini index rose across naive, CM, EM and EMRA in CD4 and CD8. Clonotypes are single alpha or beta chains, not paired receptors.

Germline CDR1 LGHNA, CDR2 YSLEER. CDR3 size: 16 residues. V was clipped by 0 bases and J by 10 bases, with 21 bases between them. Separate alpha and beta amplification began at the second PCR step. Two oligonucleotides, mixed equimolar, formed the beta constant-region primer covering TRBC1 and TRBC2. Four rounds of PCR amplified the ligated cDNA using nested alpha and beta constant-region primers plus SP2. A 12-nucleotide UMI and the SP2 primer were added to the cDNA 3' end by oligonucleotide ligation. TCRdb analysed the UMI-ligation and nested PCR reads with MiXCR anew, one entry per CDR3 protein. This table holds 20,000 to 25,000 distinct CDR3 sequences, roughly 9.6% found once.

The chain uses TRBV4-3 and TRBJ2-5, with TRBD2 as a possible D gene (5 bases). The sequence derives from a human donor in good health. The sequencing input was central memory CD8+ T cells from blood. The CDR3 nucleotides are TGCGCCAGCAGCCAAGATCTTGCCAGCGGTTCAGGAGACCAGTACTTC. Amino acid sequence: CASSQDLASGSGDQYF.